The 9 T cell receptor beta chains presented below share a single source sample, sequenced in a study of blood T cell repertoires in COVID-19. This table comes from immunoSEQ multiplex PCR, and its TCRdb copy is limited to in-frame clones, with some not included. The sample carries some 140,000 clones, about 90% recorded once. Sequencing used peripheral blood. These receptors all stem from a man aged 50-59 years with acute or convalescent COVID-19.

CDR3 DNA: TGTGCCAGCAGCTTGGGGCCAGGCGATTACGAGCAGTACTTC. Its translation is CASSLGPGDYEQYF. This chain uses TRBV5-5 with TRBJ2-7, with D unclear. V shed 0 bases and J shed 4 bases, with 11 bases lying between them. This CDR3 is built from 14 residues. CDR1 and CDR2 (germline): SGHKS, YYEKEE (reference sequence). Using reference TRBV5-5 and TRBJ2-7 for the parts outside the CDR3, the full variable domain is DAGVTQSPTHLIKTRGQQVTLRCSPISGHKSVSWYQQVLGQGPQFIFQYYEKEERGRGNFPDRFSARQFPNYSSELNVNALLLGDSALYLCASSLGPGDYEQYFGPGTRLTVT.

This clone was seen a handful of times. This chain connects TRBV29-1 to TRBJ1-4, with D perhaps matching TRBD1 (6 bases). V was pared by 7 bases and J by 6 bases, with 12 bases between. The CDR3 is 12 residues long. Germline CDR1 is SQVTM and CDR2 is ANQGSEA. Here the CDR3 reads CSATEGDEKLFF. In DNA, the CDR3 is TGCAGCGCGACAGAGGGGGATGAAAAACTGTTTTTT.

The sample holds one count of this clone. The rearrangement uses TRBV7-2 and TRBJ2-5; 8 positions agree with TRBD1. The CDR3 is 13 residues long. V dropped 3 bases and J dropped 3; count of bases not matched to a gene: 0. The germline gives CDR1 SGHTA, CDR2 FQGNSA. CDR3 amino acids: CASSLGQEETQYF. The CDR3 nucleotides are TGTGCCAGCAGCTTGGGACAGGAAGAGACCCAGTACTTC.

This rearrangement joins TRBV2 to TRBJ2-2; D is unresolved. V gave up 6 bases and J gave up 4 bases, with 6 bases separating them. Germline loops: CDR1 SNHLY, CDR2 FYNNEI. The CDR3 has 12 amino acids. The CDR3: CASSYATGELFF. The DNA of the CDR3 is TGTGCCAGCAGCTACGCCACCGGGGAGCTGTTTTTT.

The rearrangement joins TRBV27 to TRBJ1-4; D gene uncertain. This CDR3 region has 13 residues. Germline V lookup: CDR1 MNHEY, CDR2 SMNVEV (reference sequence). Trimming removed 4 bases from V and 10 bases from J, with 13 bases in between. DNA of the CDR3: TGTGCCAGCAGTTGGGCCGGTGGTGTAAAACTGTTTTTT. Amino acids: CASSWAGGVKLFF.

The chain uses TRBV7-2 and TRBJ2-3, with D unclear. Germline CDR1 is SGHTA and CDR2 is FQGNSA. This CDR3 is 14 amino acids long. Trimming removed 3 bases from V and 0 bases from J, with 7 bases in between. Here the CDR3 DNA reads TGTGCCAGCAGCTTGTCTAGTAGCACAGATACGCAGTATTTT. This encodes CASSLSSSTDTQYF.

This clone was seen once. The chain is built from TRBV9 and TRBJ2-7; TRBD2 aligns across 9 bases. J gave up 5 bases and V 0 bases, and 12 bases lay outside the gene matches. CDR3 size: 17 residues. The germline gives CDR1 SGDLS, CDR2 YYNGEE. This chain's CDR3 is CASSVGVSGREDHEQYF. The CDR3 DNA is TGTGCCAGCAGCGTAGGTGTTAGCGGGAGAGAAGATCACGAGCAGTACTTC.

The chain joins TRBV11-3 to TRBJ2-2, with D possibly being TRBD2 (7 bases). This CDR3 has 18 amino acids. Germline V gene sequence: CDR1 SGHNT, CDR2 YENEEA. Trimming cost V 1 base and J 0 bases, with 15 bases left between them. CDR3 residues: CASSLGGGSGPNTGELFF. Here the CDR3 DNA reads TGTGCCAGCAGCTTAGGGGGGGGCAGCGGACCGAACACCGGGGAGCTGTTTTTT.

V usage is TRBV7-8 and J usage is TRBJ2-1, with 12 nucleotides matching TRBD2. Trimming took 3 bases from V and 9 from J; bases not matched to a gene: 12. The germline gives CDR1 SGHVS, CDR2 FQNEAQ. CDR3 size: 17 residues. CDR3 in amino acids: CASSFTPSGGGNSEQFF. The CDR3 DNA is TGTGCCAGCAGCTTTACCCCTAGCGGGGGGGGTAATAGTGAGCAGTTCTTC. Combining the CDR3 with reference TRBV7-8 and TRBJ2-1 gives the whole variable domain GAGVSQSPRYKVAKRGQDVALRCDPISGHVSLFWYQQALGQGPEFLTYFQNEAQLDKSGLPSDRFFAERPEGSVSTLKIQRTQQEDSAVYLCASSFTPSGGGNSEQFFGPGTRLTVL.